This T cell receptor beta chain was identified during a study of T cells in localized non-small cell lung cancer. The repertoire was sequenced with immunoSEQ multiplex PCR; TCRdb's copy has only in-frame clones and lacks some. The sample holds tens of thousands of clones, around 86% seen once. In regard to this clone: Its antigen is still unknown.

Study results and caveats: Because only a single region of the tumor was sequenced, heterogeneity remains possible. Longer overall survival accompanied higher blood T cell density. Maximal T cell clonality occurred in uninvolved adjacent lung, with tumor ranking below it.

Germline V gene lookup returns CDR1 MGHRA and CDR2 YSYEKL. The V end lost 4 bases, the J end lost 4 bases, and 16 bases lay between the germline ends. The CDR3 covers 15 residues. Sequenced here: peripheral blood, sampled before any cancer treatment. The TCR was taken from a woman aged 40 to 75 with stage I lung adenocarcinoma. The chain combines TRBV4-1 with TRBJ1-1, with no clear D. CDR3 region: CASSPAGVGITEAFF. As DNA, the CDR3 is TGCGCCAGCAGCCCCGCCGGGGTAGGGATCACTGAAGCTTTCTTT.